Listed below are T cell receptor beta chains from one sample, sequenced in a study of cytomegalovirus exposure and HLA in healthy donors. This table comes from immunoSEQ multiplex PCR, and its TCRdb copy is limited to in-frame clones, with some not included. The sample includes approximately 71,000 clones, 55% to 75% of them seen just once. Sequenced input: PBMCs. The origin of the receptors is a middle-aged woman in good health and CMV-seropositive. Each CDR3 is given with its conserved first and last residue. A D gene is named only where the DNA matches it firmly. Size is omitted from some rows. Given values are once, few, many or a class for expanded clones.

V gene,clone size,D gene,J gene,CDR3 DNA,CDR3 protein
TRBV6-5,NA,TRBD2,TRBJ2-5,TGTGCCAGCAGCAGTACTAGCGCGAGGGGAGAGACCCAGTACTTC,CASSSTSARGETQYF
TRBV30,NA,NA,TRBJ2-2,TGTGCCTGGAGTGCCGGGGGTCCCGGGGAGCTGTTTTTT,CAWSAGGPGELFF
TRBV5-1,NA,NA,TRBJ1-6,TGCGCCAGCAGCTTGGGGACAGTTAATTCACCCCTCCACTTT,CASSLGTVNSPLHF
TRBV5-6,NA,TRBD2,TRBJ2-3,TGTGCCAGCAGCTCCGGGGGGAGGGGCCCAGATACGCAGTATTTT,CASSSGGRGPDTQYF
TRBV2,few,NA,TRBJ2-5,TGTGCCAGCAGTGATGCATCTAGGGGCAGGGAGACCCAGTACTTC,CASSDASRGRETQYF
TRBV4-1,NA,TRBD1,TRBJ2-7,TGCGCCAGCAGCCAGGGGGACAGCTACGAGCAGTACTTC,CASSQGDSYEQYF
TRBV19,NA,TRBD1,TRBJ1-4,TGTGCCACAACTCCGGGACAGCTTACTGAAAAACTGTTTTTT,CATTPGQLTEKLFF
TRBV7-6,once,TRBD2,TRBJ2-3,TGTGCCAGCAGCTTGCGGGACTACAGCACAGATACGCAGTATTTT,CASSLRDYSTDTQYF
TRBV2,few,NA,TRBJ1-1,TGTGCCAGCAGTGAGTACACCACATCGAACACTGAAGCTTTCTTT,CASSEYTTSNTEAFF
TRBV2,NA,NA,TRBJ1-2,TGTGCCAGCAGTGAAGAGGGAGGGGGTTTGGGCTACACCTTC,CASSEEGGGLGYTF
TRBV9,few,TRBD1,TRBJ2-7,TGTGCCAGCAGCGTAGGGGGGACAGGGGGGTACGAGCAGTACTTC,CASSVGGTGGYEQYF
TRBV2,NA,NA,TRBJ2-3,TGTGCCAGCAGTGCCGACAGAATCGGTAGCACAGATACGCAGTATTTT,CASSADRIGSTDTQYF
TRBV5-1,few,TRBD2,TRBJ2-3,TGCGCCAGCAGCTTAGGGACTAGCGGGGGCACAGATACGCAGTATTTT,CASSLGTSGGTDTQYF
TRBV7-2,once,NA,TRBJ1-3,TGTGCCAGCAGCTCAGCGCGTGGAAACACCATATATTTT,CASSSARGNTIYF
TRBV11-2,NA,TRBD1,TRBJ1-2,TGTGCCAGCAGCTGGGACAGGAGCTATGGCTACACCTTC,CASSWDRSYGYTF
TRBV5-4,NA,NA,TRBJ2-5,TGTGCCAGCAGCTTTAATGGCCGGACCCAGTACTTC,CASSFNGRTQYF
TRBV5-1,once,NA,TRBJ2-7,TGCGCCAGCAGCCGGGATGTCAACCCGCGCGAGCAGTACTTC,CASSRDVNPREQYF
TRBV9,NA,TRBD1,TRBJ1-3,TGTGCCAGCAGCGTAGTGGACAGGGGTTTTTCTGGAAACACCATATATTTT,CASSVVDRGFSGNTIYF
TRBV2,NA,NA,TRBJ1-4,TGTGCCAGCAAGGGGGAGGGGAATAATGAAAAACTGTTTTTT,CASKGEGNNEKLFF
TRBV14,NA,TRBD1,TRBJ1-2,TGTGCCAGCAGTCCAGGTCTGGGACAGGGACCGTTTGGCTACACCTTC,CASSPGLGQGPFGYTF
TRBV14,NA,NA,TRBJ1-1,TGTGCCAGCAGCCAAGCCCGGGAATGGACTGAAGCTTTCTTT,CASSQAREWTEAFF
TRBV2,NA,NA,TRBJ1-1,TGTGCCAGCCAGGGACAAAAGAACACTGAAGCTTTCTTT,CASQGQKNTEAFF
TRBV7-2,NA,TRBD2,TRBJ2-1,TGTGCCAGCAGCTTGGAAGTAGCGGGGGGAAATGAGCAGTTCTTC,CASSLEVAGGNEQFF
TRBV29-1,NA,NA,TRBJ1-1,TGCAGCGTTGAAGATACGGGTAGGAACACTGAAGCTTTCTTT,CSVEDTGRNTEAFF
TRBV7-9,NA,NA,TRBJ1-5,TGTGCCAGCAGCTCCCGCCCAGGGGATCAGCCCCAGCATTTT,CASSSRPGDQPQHF
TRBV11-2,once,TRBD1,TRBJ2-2,TGTGCCTGGCTGGACAGGGACCGTCCCGGGGAGCTGTTTTTT,CAWLDRDRPGELFF
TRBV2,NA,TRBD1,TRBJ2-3,TGTGCCAGCAGTGGGGACAGGGGGTATGCAGATACGCAGTATTTT,CASSGDRGYADTQYF
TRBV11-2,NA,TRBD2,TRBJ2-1,TGTGCCAGCAGCTTCGGGACTAGCGGGGGCTCAGGGGAGCAGTTCTTC,CASSFGTSGGSGEQFF
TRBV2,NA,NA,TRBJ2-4,TGTGCCAGTAGGGGCGATGGCAAAAACATTCAGTACTTC,CASRGDGKNIQYF
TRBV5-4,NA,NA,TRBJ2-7,TGTGCCAGCAGCTTGAGTCAGGGGTTCTACGAGCAGTACTTC,CASSLSQGFYEQYF
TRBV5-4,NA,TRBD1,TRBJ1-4,TGTGCCAGCAGCAAGAAGGGGGACAGGGGCGATGAAAAACTGTTTTTT,CASSKKGDRGDEKLFF
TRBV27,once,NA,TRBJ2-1,TGTGCCAGCAGTTTAGAGGGATACAATGAGCAGTTCTTC,CASSLEGYNEQFF
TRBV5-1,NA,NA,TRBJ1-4,TGCGCCAGCAGCTTGGTGGGGGGGCTTAATGAAAAACTGTTTTTT,CASSLVGGLNEKLFF
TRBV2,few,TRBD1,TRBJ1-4,TGTGCCAGCAGCGACAGGGGGGATGAAAAACTGTTTTTT,CASSDRGDEKLFF
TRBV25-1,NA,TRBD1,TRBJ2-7,TGTGCCAGCAGTGACCCTTTCGAACCGGGACAGGGACTCTACGAGCAGTACTTC,CASSDPFEPGQGLYEQYF
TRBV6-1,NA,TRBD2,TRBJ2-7,TGTGCCAGCAGTGAAGCTTGGGTAGCGGGGGAAGCTGCCTACGAGCAGTACTTC,CASSEAWVAGEAAYEQYF
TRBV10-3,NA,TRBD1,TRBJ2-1,TGTGCCATGGGACAGGGGGCTTTCAATGAGCAGTTCTTC,CAMGQGAFNEQFF
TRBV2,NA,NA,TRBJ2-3,TGTGCCAGCAATGGGGTAGGGGACACAGATACGCAGTATTTT,CASNGVGDTDTQYF
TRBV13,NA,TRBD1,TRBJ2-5,TGTGCCAGCAGCGCCCTCACAGGGGGCGCAAGGCAAGAGACCCAGTACTTC,CASSALTGGARQETQYF
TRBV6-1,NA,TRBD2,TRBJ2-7,TGTGCCAGCAGTGCGAGCGGGGTCTACGAGCAGTACTTC,CASSASGVYEQYF
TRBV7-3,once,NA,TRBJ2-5,TGTGCCAGCAGCTTAATGCCGCAGGAGACCCAGTACTTC,CASSLMPQETQYF
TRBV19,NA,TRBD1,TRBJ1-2,TGTGCCAGTATCCCACAGGGGCACTATGGCTACACCTTC,CASIPQGHYGYTF
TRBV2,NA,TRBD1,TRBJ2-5,TGTGCCAGCAGTTACAGGGGCAACCAAGAGACCCAGTACTTC,CASSYRGNQETQYF
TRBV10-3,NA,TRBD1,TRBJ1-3,TGTGCCATCAGTGCAGACAGGGGGTCGAACACCATATATTTT,CAISADRGSNTIYF
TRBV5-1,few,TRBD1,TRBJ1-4,TGCGCCAGCAGCCCCCGGGACAGTAATGAAAAACTGTTTTTT,CASSPRDSNEKLFF
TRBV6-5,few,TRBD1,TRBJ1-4,TGTGCCAGCAGTAAACAGGGGGTGGATGAAAAACTGTTTTTT,CASSKQGVDEKLFF
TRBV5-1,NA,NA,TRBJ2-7,TGCGCCAGCAGCCCGGGGGGCGGATACTACGAGCAGTACTTC,CASSPGGGYYEQYF
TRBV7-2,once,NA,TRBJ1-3,TGTGCCAGCAGCACTGGCTCTGGAAACACCATATATTTT,CASSTGSGNTIYF
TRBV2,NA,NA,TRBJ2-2,TGTGCCAGCAGTGAAGCGGGGGGGCGTTACGGGGAGCTGTTTTTT,CASSEAGGRYGELFF
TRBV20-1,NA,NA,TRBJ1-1,TGCAGTGCCACCATACAGGACGTGGCTTTCTTT,CSATIQDVAFF
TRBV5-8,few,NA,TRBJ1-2,TGTGCCAGCAGCCAGGACAGCGGATATGGCTACACCTTC,CASSQDSGYGYTF
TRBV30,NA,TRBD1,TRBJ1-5,TGTGCCTGGAGTGTAGAAGAGACAGGGAGTAGGAGGGAAAGCCAGCCCCAGCATTTT,CAWSVEETGSRRESQPQHF
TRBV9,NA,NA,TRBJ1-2,TGTGCCAGCAGCGTAGTGGGGCAGAACTATGGCTACACCTTC,CASSVVGQNYGYTF
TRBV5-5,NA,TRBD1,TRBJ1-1,TGTGCCAGCAGCTATAGTACAGGGGAAAGGGCCAACACTGAAGCTTTCTTT,CASSYSTGERANTEAFF
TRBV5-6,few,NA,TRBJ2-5,TGTGCCAGCAGCTTTTATGAGGAGACCCAGTACTTC,CASSFYEETQYF